This entry lists 30 T cell receptor beta chains sequenced from one sample in a study of cytomegalovirus exposure and HLA in healthy donors. The data were produced by immunoSEQ multiplex PCR, yet TCRdb's version contains in-frame clones alone and is incomplete. The repertoire holds approximately 120,000 clones, with around 90% as singletons. The sequenced material came from PBMCs. These receptor sequences come from a woman aged 18-29 years in good health and CMV-seronegative.

This chain joins TRBV7-8 and TRBJ1-3; the D gene is possibly TRBD1 (5 bases). V was pared by 5 bases and J by 7 bases, with 18 bases between. Germline loops: CDR1 SGHVS, CDR2 FQNEAQ. The CDR3 covers 15 residues. This chain's CDR3 is CASSLRDSLGNTIYF. The CDR3 nucleotides are TGTGCCAGCAGCCTGAGGGACTCCCTGGGGAACACCATATATTTT.

As DNA, the CDR3 is TGTGCCTGGAGTTTAACCGCGATCAATGAGCAGTTCTTC. Its translation is CAWSLTAINEQFF. This rearrangement joins TRBV30 to TRBJ2-1; D is ambiguous. Germline V lookup: CDR1 GTSNPN, CDR2 SVGIG (reference sequence). V gave up 2 bases and J gave up 6 bases, with 11 bases separating them. This CDR3 has 13 amino acids.

The genes are TRBV5-6 and TRBJ2-1; 11 nucleotides match TRBD2. Unmatched junction bases numbered 9, after V lost 6 bases and J lost 7 bases. The CDR3 runs to 15 residues. From germline, CDR1 is SGHDT and CDR2 YYEEEE. In DNA form, the CDR3 reads TGTGCCAGCACCTGGGCTAGCGGGAGGAGTAATGAGCAGTTCTTC. Protein product: CASTWASGRSNEQFF.

J is TRBJ1-1 and V is TRBV5-6; D perhaps matches TRBD1 (5 bases). Trimming cost V 0 bases and J 6 bases, with 12 bases left between them. CDR1 is SGHDT, CDR2 YYEEEE, per germline. The CDR3 spans 14 residues. The chain's CDR3 is CASSLGRGFAEAFF. The CDR3 DNA is TGTGCCAGCAGCTTGGGACGGGGGTTCGCTGAAGCTTTCTTT.

The chain joins TRBV29-1 to TRBJ2-1; tentative D call: TRBD2 (7 bases). The CDR3 has 14 residues. CDR1 SQVTM and CDR2 ANQGSEA come from the germline V gene. Trimming took 4 bases from V and 7 from J, leaving 17 bases between them. The DNA for the CDR3 is TGCAGCGTTGGAGTGGGGGGGAGGGGGAATGAGCAGTTCTTC. It yields the protein CSVGVGGRGNEQFF.

The V and J genes are TRBV18 and TRBJ2-1; 8 bases agree with TRBD1. J lost 0 bases, V lost 3 bases, and 1 base had no gene match. The germline gives CDR1 KGHSH, CDR2 LQKENI. This CDR3 has 15 amino acids. CDR3 protein: CASSPQGASYNEQFF. The CDR3 region has the DNA TGTGCCAGCTCACCCCAGGGGGCCTCCTACAATGAGCAGTTCTTC. Full variable domain (rest looked up from reference TRBV18 and TRBJ2-1): NAGVMQNPRHLVRRRGQEARLRCSPMKGHSHVYWYRQLPEEGLKFMVYLQKENIIDESGMPKERFSAEFPKEGPSILRIQQVVRGDSAAYFCASSPQGASYNEQFFGPGTRLTVL.

This clone appeared a single time. The genes are TRBV30 and TRBJ1-3, with 7 bases fitting TRBD1. The length of the CDR3 is 13 residues. Germline assignment: CDR1 GTSNPN and CDR2 SVGIG (reference sequence). With V trimmed by 2 bases and J by 3 bases, 1 base remained unmatched. CDR3 loop: CAWSWTGGNTIYF. DNA for the CDR3: TGTGCCTGGAGTTGGACAGGTGGAAACACCATATATTTT. Based on the CDR3 plus reference TRBV30 and TRBJ1-3, the full variable domain is SQTIHQWPATLVQPVGSPLSLECTVEGTSNPNLYWYRQAAGRGLQLLFYSVGIGQISSEVPQNLSASRPQDRQFILSSKKLLLSDSGFYLCAWSWTGGNTIYFGEGSWLTVV.

This chain uses TRBV7-9 with TRBJ1-3, with a tentative D call TRBD1 (6 bases). V lost 2 bases and J lost 1, with 9 bases in between. Germline CDR1 and CDR2: SEHNR and FQNEAQ (reference sequence). CDR3 size: 15 residues. The CDR3 DNA is TGTGCCAGCAGCTTATGGCAGGGGTCTGGAAACACCATATATTTT. Encoded protein: CASSLWQGSGNTIYF.

V gene TRBV5-1 combines with J gene TRBJ1-3; D ambiguous. Germline CDR1 reads SGHRS; CDR2 reads YFSETQ. Trimming stripped 4 bases from V and 0 bases from J, with 11 bases between. This CDR3 is 15 amino acids long. CDR3 sequence (DNA): TGCGCCAGCAGCCTCAGTTCCCACTCTGGAAACACCATATATTTT. Its protein product is CASSLSSHSGNTIYF.

This sequence joins TRBV5-4 and TRBJ2-3; 11 bases are a match to TRBD2. V lost 4 bases and J lost 2; bases outside the gene matches: 6. The germline gives CDR1 SGHNT, CDR2 YYREEE (reference sequence). The CDR3 loop spans 16 amino acids. The CDR3 protein is CASSGLAGGPTDTQYF. For the CDR3, the DNA is TGTGCCAGCAGCGGTTTAGCGGGAGGGCCCACAGATACGCAGTATTTT. Full variable domain (remainder filled in from reference TRBV5-4 and TRBJ2-3): ETGVTQSPTHLIKTRGQQVTLRCSSQSGHNTVSWYQQALGQGPQFIFQYYREEENGRGNFPPRFSGLQFPNYSSELNVNALELDDSALYLCASSGLAGGPTDTQYFGPGTRLTVL.

The chain carries TRBV6-5 and TRBJ2-2; 7 bases line up with TRBD1. The CDR3 length is 15 residues. The V gene's germline CDR1 is MNHEY and CDR2 SVGAGI. The V gene end was trimmed by 5 bases and the J gene end by 3 bases; junction bases not matched to a gene: 6. In DNA, the CDR3 is TGTGCCAGCAGTACGACAGGGTCTTACACCGGGGAGCTGTTTTTT. Its translation: CASSTTGSYTGELFF.

V is TRBV19 and J is TRBJ2-7, with D hard to call. Trimming shortened V by 1 base and J by 3 bases, and 16 bases separated the two germline ends. The CDR3 loop spans 16 amino acids. The germline CDR1 and CDR2 sequences are LNHDA and SQIVND (reference sequence). The CDR3, as DNA: TGTGCCAGTAGTATAGCTGAACCGCGCAGGCTCTACGAGCAGTACTTC. Translation gives CASSIAEPRRLYEQYF.

The rearrangement links TRBV7-6 to TRBJ2-3, with TRBD1 as a possible D gene (5 bases). The CDR3 is made up of 15 amino acids. The V gene lost 0 bases and the J gene lost 0 bases, with 7 bases spanning the gap. Germline-derived CDR1 and CDR2 are SGHVS and FNYEAQ. The CDR3 loop is CASSLAPGSTDTQYF. The CDR3 DNA sequence: TGTGCCAGCAGCTTAGCGCCAGGGAGCACAGATACGCAGTATTTT.

The chain combines TRBV11-2 with TRBJ1-2; TRBD1 aligns across 8 bases. The CDR3 runs to 15 residues. The germline gives CDR1 SGHAT, CDR2 FQNNGV. The V gene end was trimmed by 4 bases and the J gene end by 4 bases; junction bases not matched to a gene: 8. The CDR3 reads CASSSTGTGAYGYTF. The CDR3 region has the DNA TGTGCCAGCAGCTCTACCGGGACAGGAGCCTATGGCTACACCTTC.

This chain connects TRBV19 to TRBJ1-4, with D hard to call. The CDR3 covers 16 residues. Trimming removed 5 bases at V and 4 bases at J, with 17 bases between. Germline lookup yields CDR1 LNHDA and CDR2 SQIVND (reference sequence). This chain's CDR3 is CASSLGGGLNNEKLFF. CDR3 in DNA: TGTGCCAGTAGTTTAGGAGGCGGGCTTAATAATGAAAAACTGTTTTTT. Looking up the rest from reference TRBV19 and TRBJ1-4 gives the full variable domain: DGGITQSPKYLFRKEGQNVTLSCEQNLNHDAMYWYRQDPGQGLRLIYYSQIVNDFQKGDIAEGYSVSREKKESFPLTVTSAQKNPTAFYLCASSLGGGLNNEKLFFGSGTQLSVL.

The CDR3 DNA is TGTGCCAGCAGCCATGTCACCTACGAGCAGTACTTC. Protein sequence: CASSHVTYEQYF. The chain combines TRBV14 with TRBJ2-5, with unresolved D. The DNA end is a closer match to TRBJ2-7, so the J assignment may be wrong. The CDR3 is made up of 12 amino acids. CDR1 is SGHDN and CDR2 is FVKESK in the germline V gene.

Here the CDR3 DNA reads TGTGCCAGTAGTATTGACCAGGGGGGAAGTCAGCCCCAGCATTTT. Its protein product is CASSIDQGGSQPQHF. The V and J genes are TRBV19 and TRBJ1-5; 7 positions match TRBD1. The V segment lost 3 bases and the J segment 6 bases; nucleotides outside the gene matches: 8. The CDR3 length is 15 residues. CDR1 is LNHDA and CDR2 is SQIVND in the germline V gene (reference sequence).

This rearrangement joins TRBV7-8 to TRBJ2-7, with 10 bases aligning to TRBD1. The CDR3 extends over 16 amino acids. Germline V gene sequence: CDR1 SGHVS, CDR2 FQNEAQ. V was clipped by 5 bases and J by 0 bases; unmatched bases: 7. The DNA for the CDR3 is TGTGCCAGCAGCGCAGCCCGACAGGGGGCCTCCTACGAGCAGTACTTC. This sequence encodes CASSAARQGASYEQYF.

This clone was counted once. The chain combines TRBV2 with TRBJ2-2; 9 bases fit TRBD2. Germline V gives CDR1 SNHLY, CDR2 FYNNEI. With V trimmed by 4 bases and J by 3 bases, 9 bases remained unmatched. This CDR3 region has 17 residues. The CDR3 region has the DNA TGTGCCAGCAGTGGAGTCCCGACTAGCGGATACACCGGGGAGCTGTTTTTT. It is translated as CASSGVPTSGYTGELFF.

The rearrangement uses TRBV7-6 and TRBJ1-1, with D hard to call. Trimming left V 5 bases short and J 2 bases short, with 15 bases between. The CDR3 has 15 amino acids. The germline CDR1 and CDR2 sequences are SGHVS and FNYEAQ. The CDR3 nucleotides read TGTGCCAGCAGCCCCACTCGGGGTGAAAACACTGAAGCTTTCTTT. Translation: CASSPTRGENTEAFF.

The chain uses TRBV6-5 and TRBJ1-5, with D unresolved. Germline loops: CDR1 MNHEY, CDR2 SVGAGI. The germline V and J ends were trimmed by 0 bases and 1 base, with 7 bases remaining between them. The CDR3 covers 15 residues. CDR3 region: CASSYSAGSNQPQHF. Here the CDR3 DNA reads TGTGCCAGCAGTTACTCGGCAGGAAGCAATCAGCCCCAGCATTTT.

The chain has TRBV7-9 and TRBJ1-2; TRBD1 matches at 7 bases. The CDR3 runs to 15 residues. V gave up 5 bases and J gave up 6 bases; unmatched junction bases: 12. Looked up from germline, CDR1 is SEHNR and CDR2 is FQNEAQ (reference sequence). CDR3 DNA: TGTGCCAGCAGCCCCCTGACAGGGAATTGGGATGGCTACACCTTC. Protein: CASSPLTGNWDGYTF.

The chain employs TRBV5-1 and TRBJ2-7, with TRBD2 identical over 9 bases. V lost 4 bases and J lost 4; bases outside the gene matches: 12. In germline, CDR1 is SGHRS, CDR2 YFSETQ. This CDR3 region has 16 residues. The CDR3 is CASSPIEAGGGYEQYF. The CDR3 DNA follows: TGCGCCAGCAGCCCCATTGAGGCGGGAGGGGGATACGAGCAGTACTTC.

This clone was observed a handful of times. The chain has TRBV6-1 and TRBJ1-2; 9 nucleotides agree with TRBD1. The CDR3 length is 13 residues. Germline-derived CDR1 and CDR2 are MNHNS and SASEGT. Trimming removed 4 bases from V and 6 bases from J; junction bases left unmatched: 3. CDR3 residues: CASSVRTGDGYTF. The CDR3 DNA is TGTGCCAGCAGTGTCCGGACAGGGGATGGCTACACCTTC.

The chain links TRBV6-5 to TRBJ1-3; a possible D gene is TRBD1 (6 bases). Looked up from germline, CDR1 is MNHEY and CDR2 is SVGAGI. Trimming left V 6 bases short and J 2 bases short, with 8 bases between. The CDR3 length is 13 residues. DNA of the CDR3: TGTGCCAGCAGGCGGACAGCTGGAAACACCATATATTTT. Amino acids: CASRRTAGNTIYF.

The V and J genes are TRBV19 and TRBJ1-2, with 7 positions matching TRBD1. V lost 3 bases, J lost 4 bases, and 2 bases stayed unmatched. The CDR3 has 13 amino acids. Germline lookup yields CDR1 LNHDA and CDR2 SQIVND (reference sequence). CDR3 sequence: CASSIGTAYGYTF. The CDR3 bases are TGTGCCAGTAGTATCGGGACAGCCTATGGCTACACCTTC.

The J gene is TRBJ2-1, the V gene TRBV2; TRBD2 matches 10 bases. The junction had 9 bases not matched to a gene; V was cut back by 6 bases and J by 7 bases. Germline V gives CDR1 SNHLY, CDR2 FYNNEI. There are 15 residues in the CDR3. CDR3 loop: CASRPGLAISNEQFF. In DNA, the CDR3 is TGTGCCAGCAGGCCGGGACTAGCGATATCAAATGAGCAGTTCTTC. Drawing the rest from reference TRBV2 and TRBJ2-1, the complete variable domain is EPEVTQTPSHQVTQMGQEVILRCVPISNHLYFYWYRQILGQKVEFLVSFYNNEISEKSEIFDDQFSVERPDGSNFTLKIRSTKLEDSAMYFCASRPGLAISNEQFFGPGTRLTVL.

The genes are TRBV5-4 and TRBJ1-2; 8 positions match TRBD1. After removal of 4 bases from V and 2 bases from J, the junction contained 4 bases not matched to a gene. CDR3 length: 14 residues. Germline V gene data show CDR1 as SGHNT and CDR2 as YYREEE (reference sequence). The CDR3 reads CASSRTGPNYGYTF. CDR3 coding DNA: TGTGCCAGCAGCAGGACAGGGCCCAACTATGGCTACACCTTC.

CDR3: CASSIGASGASYEQYF. CDR3 DNA: TGTGCCAGTAGTATAGGGGCTAGCGGTGCCTCCTACGAGCAGTACTTC. The chain is built from TRBV19 and TRBJ2-7, with 7 nucleotides matching TRBD2. Germline V gives CDR1 LNHDA, CDR2 SQIVND (reference sequence). The CDR3 is 16 residues long. The J segment lost 0 bases and the V segment lost 1 base, leaving 6 bases of the junction unmatched.

CDR3 in amino acids: CASSPRNRGGRNTEAFF. The CDR3 DNA reads TGTGCCAGCAGCCCACGTAACAGGGGTGGCCGGAACACTGAAGCTTTCTTT. The chain uses TRBV7-9 and TRBJ1-1; 7 bases agree with TRBD1. The CDR3 has 17 amino acids. The trim removed 5 bases at V and 1 base at J, leaving 13 bases unmatched. Germline values: CDR1 SEHNR, CDR2 FQNEAQ (reference sequence).